One and the same sample provided the 24 T cell receptor beta chains below, sequenced in a study of blood T cell repertoires in COVID-19. Using immunoSEQ multiplex PCR, the repertoire was profiled, and TCRdb retains in-frame clones only, with some absent. The table includes about 400,000 clones, roughly nine tenths detected once. The sequenced sample was PBMCs or T cells enriched from blood (not recorded which). The origin of the receptors is a woman in her thirties who had recovered from COVID-19.

This chain joins TRBV30 and TRBJ1-5; TRBD1 is a possible D gene (6 bases). Trimming stripped 0 bases from V and 3 bases from J, with 15 bases between. CDR3 length: 16 amino acids. CDR1 and CDR2 (germline): GTSNPN, SVGIG (reference sequence). The CDR3 DNA reads as TGTGCCTGGAGTGTACCGACAGGACAGAACAATCAGCCCCAGCATTTT. This codes for CAWSVPTGQNNQPQHF. Supplemented by reference TRBV30 and TRBJ1-5, the full variable domain reads SQTIHQWPATLVQPVGSPLSLECTVEGTSNPNLYWYRQAAGRGLQLLFYSVGIGQISSEVPQNLSASRPQDRQFILSSKKLLLSDSGFYLCAWSVPTGQNNQPQHFGDGTRLSIL.

CDR3 sequence reads: CASSATAYEQYF. The CDR3 DNA is TGTGCCAGCAGCGCGACAGCTTACGAGCAGTACTTC. The chain carries TRBV9 and TRBJ2-7; D perhaps matches TRBD1 (5 bases). The V end lost 3 bases, the J end lost 4 bases, and 8 bases lay between the germline ends. CDR1 and CDR2 from the germline V gene are SGDLS and YYNGEE. The CDR3 spans 12 residues.

The chain is built from TRBV19 and TRBJ1-2, with D possibly being TRBD1 (6 bases). Trimming removed 3 bases from V and 8 bases from J, with 10 bases in between. Germline V gives CDR1 LNHDA, CDR2 SQIVND (reference sequence). The CDR3 is 12 residues long. CDR3 coding DNA: TGTGCCAGTAGTATCATGGGGGCCGGCTACACCTTC. Translation gives CASSIMGAGYTF.

The chain uses TRBV5-1 and TRBJ2-1; a weak D match, TRBD2 (6 bases). CDR3 length: 16 amino acids. V lost 4 bases, J lost 0 bases, and 14 bases lay in between. Germline CDR1 SGHRS, CDR2 YFSETQ. The DNA for the CDR3 is TGCGCCAGCAGCCCGATGGGGGGTAGCTCCTACAATGAGCAGTTCTTC. The encoded protein is CASSPMGGSSYNEQFF.

The J gene is TRBJ1-2, the V gene TRBV4-1; no clear D. The CDR3 is 11 amino acids. V was trimmed by 2 bases and J by 8 bases, leaving 6 bases between them. CDR1 MGHRA and CDR2 YSYEKL come from the germline V gene. CDR3 bases: TGCGCCAGCAGCCAATCTGAGGGCTACACCTTC. Translated, it gives CASSQSEGYTF.

This clone occurred once. V and J are TRBV5-4 and TRBJ1-2; D unresolved. Looked up from germline, CDR1 is SGHNT and CDR2 is YYREEE (reference sequence). CDR3 length: 13 residues. Trimming took 1 base from V and 5 from J, leaving 9 bases between them. In DNA form, the CDR3 reads TGTGCCAGCAGCTTGCCCAACGCGTATGGCTACACCTTC. It codes for CASSLPNAYGYTF.

The chain joins TRBV7-3 to TRBJ1-1; D gene ambiguous. Trimming took off 0 bases at V and 5 bases at J, with 7 bases between the two ends. The CDR3 extends over 13 amino acids. Germline V lookup: CDR1 SGHTA, CDR2 FQGTGA. CDR3: CASSLTRWTEAFF. CDR3 nucleotides: TGTGCCAGCAGCTTAACTCGGTGGACTGAAGCTTTCTTT.

The J gene is TRBJ2-5, the V gene TRBV9; 7 nucleotides align to TRBD2. The CDR3 has 14 amino acids. CDR1 and CDR2 (germline): SGDLS, YYNGEE. Trimming at V came to 4 bases and at J to 2 bases, leaving 5 bases not matched to a gene. CDR3 protein: CASSPLAEQETQYF. As DNA, the CDR3 is TGTGCCAGCAGCCCCCTAGCGGAACAAGAGACCCAGTACTTC. The full variable domain, in which reference TRBV9 and TRBJ2-5 provide the parts outside the CDR3, is DSGVTQTPKHLITATGQRVTLRCSPRSGDLSVYWYQQSLDQGLQFLIQYYNGEERAKGNILERFSAQQFPDLHSELNLSSLELGDSALYFCASSPLAEQETQYFGPGTRLLVL.

The chain employs TRBV19 and TRBJ2-3; D is ambiguous. The V end lost 0 bases, the J end lost 2 bases, and 12 bases lay between the germline ends. The germline V gene has CDR1 LNHDA and CDR2 SQIVND (reference sequence). This CDR3 contains 16 residues. The CDR3 loop is CASSIDQDAITDTQYF. In DNA form, the CDR3 reads TGTGCCAGTAGTATAGATCAGGATGCCATCACAGATACGCAGTATTTT.

V and J are TRBV19 and TRBJ1-5; D remains unclear. V shed 7 bases and J shed 4 bases, with 11 bases lying between them. Per germline, CDR1 LNHDA and CDR2 SQIVND (reference sequence). This CDR3 has 13 amino acids. For the CDR3, the DNA is TGTGCCAGTACTCAGGTTGGGAATCAGCCCCAGCATTTT. It specifies CASTQVGNQPQHF. Variable domain in full (rest from reference TRBV19 and TRBJ1-5): DGGITQSPKYLFRKEGQNVTLSCEQNLNHDAMYWYRQDPGQGLRLIYYSQIVNDFQKGDIAEGYSVSREKKESFPLTVTSAQKNPTAFYLCASTQVGNQPQHFGDGTRLSIL.

The gene calls are TRBV7-3 and TRBJ2-3; 9 nucleotides agree with TRBD2. Germline V gives CDR1 SGHTA, CDR2 FQGTGA. Trimming took 4 bases from V and 8 from J; bases not matched to a gene: 4. The CDR3 is 13 amino acids. The DNA of the CDR3 is TGTGCCAGCAGCTCGCAGACTAGCGGTACGCAGTATTTT. Translated, it gives CASSSQTSGTQYF.

The chain combines TRBV7-9 with TRBJ1-1, with 9 bases aligning to TRBD1. J was trimmed by 6 bases and V by 1 base; bases with no gene match: 0. Germline V lookup: CDR1 SEHNR, CDR2 FQNEAQ (reference sequence). This CDR3 has 13 residues. CDR3 in amino acids: CASSLGTGAEAFF. The DNA of the CDR3 is TGTGCCAGCAGCTTAGGGACAGGGGCTGAAGCTTTCTTT.

This chain uses TRBV10-3 with TRBJ2-1; 13 bases map to TRBD2. J gave up 7 bases and V 3 bases, and 3 bases lay outside the gene matches. The CDR3 runs 15 residues. Germline V gene sequence: CDR1 ENHRY, CDR2 SYGVKD. CDR3 loop: CAISDRTSGGNEQFF. The CDR3 coding sequence is TGTGCCATCAGTGATCGGACTAGCGGGGGAAATGAGCAGTTCTTC.

The gene calls are TRBV7-2 and TRBJ1-2, with 11 nucleotides matching TRBD1. The CDR3 consists of 13 residues. Germline-derived CDR1 and CDR2 are SGHTA and FQGNSA. The V segment lost 4 bases and the J segment 12 bases; nucleotides outside the gene matches: 7. The chain's CDR3 is CASSSADRGLHTF. Here the CDR3 DNA reads TGTGCCAGCAGCTCCGCGGACAGGGGGCTCCACACCTTC.

V gene TRBV13 combines with J gene TRBJ1-2; perhaps TRBD1 as D (6 bases). The V end was cut by 6 bases, the J end by 10 bases, with 24 bases between. CDR1 and CDR2 (germline): PRHDT, FYEKMQ (reference sequence). The CDR3 is made up of 15 amino acids. The CDR3 DNA reads as TGTGCCAGCAGGAATAGGGGAGACAGGCGGTGGCTCTACACCTTC. Its protein is CASRNRGDRRWLYTF.

The genes are TRBV5-1 and TRBJ1-1, with unresolved D. The V and J ends lost 4 bases and 7 bases respectively, with 20 bases between them. Per germline, CDR1 SGHRS and CDR2 YFSETQ. The CDR3 is 15 amino acids. Here the CDR3 reads CASSPVRVGEGEAFF. CDR3 in DNA: TGCGCCAGCAGCCCGGTACGCGTTGGAGAGGGTGAAGCTTTCTTT.

The chain recombines TRBV18 with TRBJ2-5; D remains ambiguous. V shed 3 bases and J shed 2 bases, with 4 bases lying between them. Germline V gene sequence: CDR1 KGHSH, CDR2 LQKENI. This CDR3 is 12 amino acids long. The CDR3 loop is CASSPQQETQYF. The CDR3 nucleotides read TGTGCCAGCTCACCCCAGCAAGAGACCCAGTACTTC.

Only one count was recorded for this clone. J is TRBJ1-6 and V is TRBV6-5; unclear D gene. Looked up from germline, CDR1 is MNHEY and CDR2 is SVGAGI. The V end lost 2 bases, the J end lost 8 bases, and 13 bases lay between the germline ends. The CDR3 spans 15 residues. The CDR3 coding sequence is TGTGCCAGCAGTTACCCAGAGGCCGGGGATTCACCCCTCCACTTT. It encodes CASSYPEAGDSPLHF.

V is TRBV5-1 and J is TRBJ1-4; D call uncertain. The length of the CDR3 is 14 residues. With 1 base removed from V and 5 bases from J, the gap between germline ends came to 9 bases. Looked up from germline, CDR1 is SGHRS and CDR2 is YFSETQ. The CDR3 nucleotides are TGCGCCAGCAGCTTGTCGGGGTCGAATGAAAAACTGTTTTTT. It specifies CASSLSGSNEKLFF.

The V gene is TRBV3-1 (or the pseudogene TRBV3-2), the J gene TRBJ1-2; tentatively, D is TRBD1 (6 bases). The CDR3 length is 15 residues. V was clipped by 0 bases and J by 6 bases, with 14 bases between them. The germline V gene has CDR1 LGHDT and CDR2 YNNKEL (reference sequence). CDR3 nucleotides: TGTGCCAGCAGCCAAGAAACAGGGAGCCCTCATGGCTACACCTTC. Its protein is CASSQETGSPHGYTF.

This rearrangement joins TRBV12-5 to TRBJ1-2; no clear D gene. V was clipped by 5 bases and J by 7 bases, with 14 bases between them. The germline V gene has CDR1 LGHNT and CDR2 FRNRAP. The CDR3 totals 13 residues. The DNA for the CDR3 is TGTGCTAGTGGTGGGTCAGAGGGCCGTGGCTACACCTTC. This codes for CASGGSEGRGYTF.

V is TRBV4-1 and J is TRBJ1-3; D is uncertain. CDR1 and CDR2 (germline): MGHRA, YSYEKL. This CDR3 is 14 amino acids long. With 4 bases removed from V and 4 bases from J, the gap between germline ends came to 11 bases. The CDR3 nucleotides read TGCGCCAGCAGCCTTCCCGGGTCCGGAAACACCATATATTTT. As protein: CASSLPGSGNTIYF.

The gene calls are TRBV9 and TRBJ1-1; 10 bases fit TRBD1. V dropped 3 bases and J dropped 0; count of bases not matched to a gene: 5. Germline assignment: CDR1 SGDLS and CDR2 YYNGEE. The CDR3 contains 16 residues. This chain's CDR3 is CASSDTTGGMNTEAFF. CDR3 DNA sequence: TGTGCCAGCAGCGATACGACAGGGGGCATGAACACTGAAGCTTTCTTT.

This chain connects TRBV7-2 to TRBJ1-1; 9 nucleotides match TRBD1. Germline-derived CDR1 and CDR2 are SGHTA and FQGNSA. The junction had 6 bases not matched to a gene; V was cut back by 4 bases and J by 0 bases. The CDR3 consists of 16 residues. The CDR3 loop is CASSSGQGPMNTEAFF. In nucleotides, the CDR3 is TGTGCCAGCAGCTCCGGACAGGGGCCCATGAACACTGAAGCTTTCTTT.